These T cell receptor beta chains were read from a single sample in a study of early T cells in non-severe SARS-CoV-2 infection. TCRdb re-called the 5' RACE reads with MiXCR, one entry per CDR3 protein. This sample yields 30,000 to 40,000 distinct CDR3 sequences, of which 4.5% to 7% are seen a single time; approximately 4% belongs to the top ten. The sample was whole blood, taken at baseline. These receptor sequences come from an adult who was a healthcare worker with PCR-confirmed SARS-CoV-2 infection or an uninfected control (not recorded which). Both conserved end residues are part of each CDR3. Each record gives: V gene, clone size, D gene, J gene, CDR3 protein, CDR3 DNA. The D gene is left open where the match is weak. Part of the rows lack a size; the others show once, few, many or a class for expanded clones.

v_call: TRBV12-3/TRBV12-4
clone_size: few
d_call: TRBD1
j_call: TRBJ2-7
cdr3_aa: CASSLRDRGREQYF
cdr3_nt: TGTGCCAGCAGTTTGAGGGACAGGGGCCGGGAGCAGTACTTC

v_call: TRBV6-5
clone_size: many
d_call: .
j_call: TRBJ2-2
cdr3_aa: CASSYSMGARGTGELFF
cdr3_nt: TGTGCCAGCAGTTACTCGATGGGGGCTAGAGGGACCGGGGAGCTGTTTTTT

v_call: TRBV21-1
clone_size: few
d_call: .
j_call: TRBJ2-2
cdr3_aa: CASSMRPGTGELFF
cdr3_nt: TGTGCCAGCAGCATGCGGCCGGGGACCGGGGAGCTGTTTTTT

v_call: TRBV30
clone_size: many
d_call: .
j_call: TRBJ2-1
cdr3_aa: CAWSVTRREQFF
cdr3_nt: TGTGCCTGGAGTGTAACGCGGAGAGAGCAGTTCTTC

v_call: TRBV12-3/TRBV12-4
clone_size: many
d_call: .
j_call: TRBJ2-2
cdr3_aa: CASSYTAGWNTGELFF
cdr3_nt: TGTGCCAGCAGTTACACGGCGGGATGGAACACCGGGGAGCTGTTTTTT

v_call: TRBV7-9
clone_size: many
d_call: .
j_call: TRBJ1-1
cdr3_aa: CASSFFENTEAFF
cdr3_nt: TGTGCCAGCAGCTTTTTTGAGAACACTGAAGCTTTCTTT

v_call: TRBV6-2/TRBV6-3
clone_size: many
d_call: TRBD1
j_call: TRBJ2-7
cdr3_aa: CASSYNPRGSYEQYF
cdr3_nt: TGTGCCAGCAGTTACAATCCCAGGGGGTCCTACGAGCAGTACTTC

v_call: TRBV18
clone_size: many
d_call: TRBD1
j_call: TRBJ1-2
cdr3_aa: CASSPGTGGASANYGYTF
cdr3_nt: TGTGCCAGCTCACCGGGGACAGGGGGCGCGTCAGCTAACTATGGCTACACCTTC

v_call: TRBV12-3/TRBV12-4
clone_size: many
d_call: .
j_call: TRBJ2-1
cdr3_aa: CASSPSKAQFF
cdr3_nt: TGTGCCAGCAGCCCGTCCAAAGCGCAGTTCTTC

v_call: TRBV21-1
clone_size: many
d_call: .
j_call: TRBJ2-7
cdr3_aa: CASSFLRAFTYRSSYEQYF
cdr3_nt: TGTGCCAGCAGCTTCCTCCGGGCCTTTACCTACAGGAGCTCCTACGAGCAGTACTTC

v_call: TRBV13
clone_size: many
d_call: .
j_call: TRBJ2-3
cdr3_aa: CASSWRAGGVADTQYF
cdr3_nt: TGTGCCAGCAGCTGGCGGGCGGGCGGGGTTGCAGATACGCAGTATTTT

v_call: TRBV12-3/TRBV12-4
clone_size: many
d_call: .
j_call: TRBJ2-2
cdr3_aa: CASSWVSGELFF
cdr3_nt: TGTGCCAGCAGTTGGGTGTCCGGGGAGCTGTTTTTT

v_call: TRBV18
clone_size: .
d_call: TRBD2
j_call: TRBJ2-7
cdr3_aa: CASSPTSGGAEQYF
cdr3_nt: TGTGCCAGCTCGCCCACTAGCGGGGGGGCCGAGCAGTACTTC

v_call: TRBV24-1
clone_size: many
d_call: TRBD2
j_call: TRBJ2-5
cdr3_aa: CATRKGLAEETQYF
cdr3_nt: TGTGCCACCAGGAAAGGACTAGCGGAAGAGACCCAGTACTTC

v_call: TRBV12-5
clone_size: many
d_call: .
j_call: TRBJ2-2
cdr3_aa: CASDRGGPGTGELFF
cdr3_nt: TGTGCTAGTGATAGGGGAGGACCCGGCACCGGGGAGCTGTTTTTT

v_call: TRBV5-4
clone_size: few
d_call: .
j_call: TRBJ1-1
cdr3_aa: CASSSPVQSIEAFF
cdr3_nt: TGTGCCAGCAGCTCCCCGGTACAGTCCATTGAAGCTTTCTTT

v_call: TRBV12-3/TRBV12-4
clone_size: .
d_call: TRBD1
j_call: TRBJ2-1
cdr3_aa: CASSSRQGVYNEQFF
cdr3_nt: TGTGCCAGCAGTTCCCGCCAGGGGGTATACAATGAGCAGTTCTTC

v_call: TRBV20-1
clone_size: many
d_call: .
j_call: TRBJ1-1
cdr3_aa: CSARGVIGGDTEAFF
cdr3_nt: TGCAGTGCTAGAGGGGTAATAGGGGGTGACACTGAAGCTTTCTTT

v_call: TRBV7-2
clone_size: few
d_call: .
j_call: TRBJ2-2
cdr3_aa: CASSLRAGLGNTGELFF
cdr3_nt: TGTGCCAGCAGCTTAAGAGCCGGACTGGGGAACACCGGGGAGCTGTTTTTT

v_call: TRBV5-1
clone_size: many
d_call: .
j_call: TRBJ1-2
cdr3_aa: CASRTEPNYGYTF
cdr3_nt: TGCGCCAGCAGAACTGAACCTAACTATGGCTACACCTTC

v_call: TRBV7-9
clone_size: many
d_call: .
j_call: TRBJ1-2
cdr3_aa: CASSREGTGGYTF
cdr3_nt: TGTGCCAGCAGCAGAGAGGGAACGGGAGGCTACACCTTC

v_call: TRBV29-1
clone_size: many
d_call: .
j_call: TRBJ2-7
cdr3_aa: CSVERGRGSYEQYF
cdr3_nt: TGCAGCGTTGAAAGGGGACGGGGCTCCTACGAGCAGTACTTC

v_call: TRBV5-1
clone_size: many
d_call: TRBD1
j_call: TRBJ2-5
cdr3_aa: CASSLTGGQETQYF
cdr3_nt: TGCGCCAGCAGCTTGACAGGGGGCCAAGAGACCCAGTACTTC

v_call: TRBV12-3/TRBV12-4
clone_size: many
d_call: .
j_call: TRBJ1-5
cdr3_aa: CASSGTGYGQPQHF
cdr3_nt: TGTGCCAGCAGTGGTACAGGGTATGGGCAGCCCCAGCATTTT

v_call: TRBV7-2
clone_size: many
d_call: .
j_call: TRBJ1-1
cdr3_aa: CASRFRANTEAFF
cdr3_nt: TGTGCCAGCAGGTTCCGTGCTAACACTGAAGCTTTCTTT

v_call: TRBV12-3/TRBV12-4
clone_size: few
d_call: TRBD1
j_call: TRBJ2-7
cdr3_aa: CASSGGQGPPYEQYF
cdr3_nt: TGTGCCAGCAGTGGCGGACAGGGGCCCCCATACGAGCAGTACTTC

v_call: TRBV29-1
clone_size: many
d_call: TRBD2
j_call: TRBJ2-1
cdr3_aa: CSVDLAGVYNEQFF
cdr3_nt: TGCAGCGTTGACCTAGCGGGAGTTTACAATGAGCAGTTCTTC

v_call: TRBV27
clone_size: .
d_call: TRBD1
j_call: TRBJ1-2
cdr3_aa: CASSALGQTLLYGYTF
cdr3_nt: TGTGCCAGCAGTGCACTGGGACAGACACTCCTCTATGGCTACACCTTC

v_call: TRBV27
clone_size: many
d_call: .
j_call: TRBJ2-2
cdr3_aa: CASSLSLSASPSGELFF
cdr3_nt: TGTGCCAGCAGTTTATCGTTATCGGCCAGTCCCTCCGGGGAGCTGTTTTTT

v_call: TRBV12-3/TRBV12-4
clone_size: many
d_call: TRBD2
j_call: TRBJ2-1
cdr3_aa: CASSFGTSGSNEQFF
cdr3_nt: TGTGCCAGCAGTTTCGGGACTAGCGGGAGCAATGAGCAGTTCTTC

v_call: TRBV7-2
clone_size: many
d_call: .
j_call: TRBJ2-7
cdr3_aa: CASSLRGGLTYEQYF
cdr3_nt: TGTGCCAGCAGCTTACGCGGGGGCTTGACCTACGAGCAGTACTTC

v_call: TRBV25-1
clone_size: many
d_call: TRBD1
j_call: TRBJ2-2
cdr3_aa: CASSRTGALAGELFF
cdr3_nt: TGTGCCAGCAGTCGGACAGGGGCCTTGGCCGGGGAGCTGTTTTTT